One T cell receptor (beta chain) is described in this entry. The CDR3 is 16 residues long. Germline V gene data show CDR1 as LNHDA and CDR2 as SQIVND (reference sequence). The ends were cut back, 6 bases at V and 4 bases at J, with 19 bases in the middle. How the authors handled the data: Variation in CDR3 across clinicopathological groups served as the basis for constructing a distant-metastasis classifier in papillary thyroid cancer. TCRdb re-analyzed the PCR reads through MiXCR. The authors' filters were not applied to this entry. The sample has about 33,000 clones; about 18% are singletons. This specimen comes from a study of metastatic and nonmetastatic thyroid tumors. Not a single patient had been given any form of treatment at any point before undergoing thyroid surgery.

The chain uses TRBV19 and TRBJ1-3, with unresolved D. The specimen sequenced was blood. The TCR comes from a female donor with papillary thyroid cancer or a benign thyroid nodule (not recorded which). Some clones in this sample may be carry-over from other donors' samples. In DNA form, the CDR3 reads TGTGCCAGTAGCCCTCAGGTGGCATCGAGGGGAAACACCATATATTTT. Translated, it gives CASSPQVASRGNTIYF.